This T cell receptor (beta chain) was sequenced for a study of blood T cell repertoires in COVID-19. The overall study: Samples came from the United States, Italy and Spain, spanning acute and convalescent COVID-19.

Authors' data handling: How many nucleated cells were present was estimated from reference gene primer amplification. Here immunoSEQ multiplex PCR was the method, and the copy in TCRdb shows in-frame clones only, minus some. V and J calls and clone size are given by that table; D and trimming were obtained from the DNA. Of fewer than 250,000 clones detected, about 94% appear once; the ten largest clones hold more than 0.7%. What was sequenced was peripheral blood. The sequence was collected from a man aged 55 to 70 with COVID-19, enrolled during active disease.

Here the CDR3 DNA reads TGTGCCAGCTCACCAAACATAGCGGAGCGCACAGATACGCAGTATTTT. The encoded protein is CASSPNIAERTDTQYF. The chain recombines TRBV18 with TRBJ2-3; a weak D match, TRBD2 (6 bases). The CDR3 is 16 residues long. V was trimmed by 2 bases and J by 1 base, leaving 13 bases between them. CDR1 is KGHSH, CDR2 LQKENI, per germline. The whole variable domain, filled in from reference TRBV18 and TRBJ2-3, reads NAGVMQNPRHLVRRRGQEARLRCSPMKGHSHVYWYRQLPEEGLKFMVYLQKENIIDESGMPKERFSAEFPKEGPSILRIQQVVRGDSAAYFCASSPNIAERTDTQYFGPGTRLTVL.